Listed below are T cell receptor beta chains from one sample, sequenced in a study of blood T cell repertoires in COVID-19. TCRdb's table, derived via immunoSEQ multiplex PCR, lists solely in-frame clones and lacks some. The data contain approximately 88,000 clones, 80% of them singletons. The sequenced sample was peripheral blood. The source is a middle-aged man who had recovered from COVID-19. Both conserved end residues are part of each CDR3. D genes are given only for firm matches. Clone size is given for some rows only: seen once, a few or many times, or a class if the clone is expanded.

.,.,TRBJ1-3,TRBV11-2,CASTTPGLSGNTIYF,TGTGCCAGCACCACCCCCGGACTCTCTGGAAACACCATATATTTT
TRBD2,.,TRBJ2-2,TRBV3-1/TRBV3-2,CASSQGRTSGTGELFF,TGTGCCAGCAGCCAAGGCAGGACTAGCGGCACCGGGGAGCTGTTTTTT
.,.,TRBJ2-3,TRBV2,CASSEAQGTDTQYF,TGTGCCAGCAGTGAAGCGCAGGGCACAGATACGCAGTATTTT
.,.,TRBJ1-1,TRBV4-1,CASSQDHQRAEAFF,TGCGCCAGCAGCCAAGATCATCAGCGGGCTGAAGCTTTCTTT
TRBD2,.,TRBJ2-7,TRBV7-2,CASSISGISYEQYF,TGTGCCAGCAGCATTAGCGGGATCTCCTACGAGCAGTACTTC
.,.,TRBJ2-5,TRBV3-1/TRBV3-2,CASSHSGAGETQYF,TGTGCCAGCAGCCACTCAGGGGCCGGGGAGACCCAGTACTTC
TRBD1,.,TRBJ1-6,TRBV19,CASSNGDRLSPLHF,TGTGCCAGTAGTAACGGGGACAGACTCTCACCCCTCCACTTT
TRBD2,.,TRBJ2-1,TRBV10-3,CAISEASGGLWEQFF,TGTGCCATCAGTGAGGCTAGCGGGGGACTCTGGGAGCAGTTCTTC
.,.,TRBJ1-4,TRBV5-1,CASTQEGGEEKLFF,TGCGCCAGCACCCAAGAAGGGGGTGAGGAAAAACTGTTTTTT
.,once,TRBJ1-1,TRBV25-1,CASIQGLNTEAFF,TGTGCCAGCATACAGGGATTGAACACTGAAGCTTTCTTT
.,.,TRBJ1-3,TRBV28,CASYLGSKPSGNTIYF,TGTGCCAGCTACCTGGGCAGCAAACCCTCTGGAAACACCATATATTTT
.,.,TRBJ1-6,TRBV7-3,CASSPNLNSPLHF,TGTGCCAGCAGCCCAAACTTGAATTCACCCCTCCACTTT
TRBD1,.,TRBJ2-4,TRBV7-2,CASSRGQGMIFPQYF,TGTGCCAGCAGCCGGGGACAGGGTATGATCTTTCCTCAGTACTTC
.,.,TRBJ2-2,TRBV9,CASSVDSGNTGELFF,TGTGCCAGCAGCGTAGACAGCGGAAACACCGGGGAGCTGTTTTTT
.,once,TRBJ2-3,TRBV7-8,CASSSSPADTQYF,TGTGCCAGCAGCTCGAGCCCTGCGGATACGCAGTATTTT
.,.,TRBJ1-4,TRBV28,CASSLSLEKLFF,TGTGCCAGCAGTTTATCCCTAGAAAAACTGTTTTTT
.,.,TRBJ1-2,TRBV2,CASSPQGLLIADGYTF,TGTGCCAGCAGTCCACAGGGTTTGTTAATTGCGGATGGCTACACCTTC
TRBD1,.,TRBJ1-1,TRBV27,CASSLDRGRGTEAFF,TGTGCCAGCAGTTTAGACAGGGGGCGAGGGACTGAAGCTTTCTTT
.,.,TRBJ1-5,TRBV19,CASREQGGRNQPQHF,TGTGCCAGTAGGGAACAGGGAGGGCGCAATCAGCCCCAGCATTTT
TRBD2,.,TRBJ2-2,TRBV4-3,CASSLSGGNTGELFF,TGCGCCAGCAGCCTTAGCGGGGGAAACACCGGGGAGCTGTTTTTT
TRBD1,few,TRBJ1-5,TRBV28,CASSLSGGYSNQPQHF,TGTGCCAGCAGTTTATCAGGGGGTTATAGCAATCAGCCCCAGCATTTT
.,.,TRBJ1-2,TRBV18,CASYNNYGYTF,TGTGCCAGCTATAATAACTATGGCTACACCTTC
TRBD2,.,TRBJ2-2,TRBV5-1,CASSLIAGDPTGELFF,TGCGCCAGCAGCTTAATAGCGGGGGACCCCACCGGGGAGCTGTTTTTT
.,.,TRBJ1-4,TRBV2,CASTRDGGEKLFF,TGTGCCAGCACCCGGGACGGGGGGGAAAAACTGTTTTTT
TRBD1,.,TRBJ1-2,TRBV27,CASSFIDRGRGYTF,TGTGCCAGCAGTTTTATCGACAGGGGACGTGGCTACACCTTC
TRBD2,.,TRBJ2-1,TRBV7-9,CASSSRGSGRNEQFF,TGTGCCAGCAGCTCCCGAGGTAGCGGGAGGAATGAGCAGTTCTTC
.,once,TRBJ2-4,TRBV28,CASSQLTRTEKNIQYF,TGTGCCAGCAGCCAACTCACACGGACAGAGAAAAACATTCAGTACTTC
.,.,TRBJ2-7,TRBV7-2,CASSLASGAYEQYF,TGTGCCAGCAGCTTAGCGTCGGGAGCCTACGAGCAGTACTTC
TRBD2,.,TRBJ2-7,TRBV28,CASSLASGRAGEQYF,TGTGCCAGCAGTTTAGCTAGCGGGAGGGCCGGCGAGCAGTACTTC
TRBD1,.,TRBJ2-3,TRBV12-5,CASGLEGDSSTDTQYF,TGTGCTAGTGGTTTGGAAGGGGACAGTAGCACAGATACGCAGTATTTT
.,.,TRBJ2-1,TRBV9,CASSLEMVSYNEQFF,TGTGCCAGCAGCCTTGAGATGGTCTCCTACAATGAGCAGTTCTTC
.,.,TRBJ2-1,TRBV18,CASSPRGSYNEQFF,TGTGCCAGCTCCCCCCGCGGATCCTACAATGAGCAGTTCTTC
TRBD1,few,TRBJ1-3,TRBV7-8,CASSLQTGAPGDTIYF,TGTGCCAGCAGCTTACAGACAGGGGCTCCTGGGGACACCATATATTTT
TRBD2,once,TRBJ2-3,TRBV2,CASSEARGLAGDTQYF,TGTGCCAGCAGTGAAGCTCGGGGACTAGCGGGAGATACGCAGTATTTT
TRBD1,.,TRBJ1-2,TRBV9,CASSFRDSPYGYTF,TGTGCCAGCAGCTTCAGGGACAGTCCCTATGGCTACACCTTC
TRBD1,.,TRBJ1-4,TRBV3-1/TRBV3-2,CASRADRGGEKLFF,TGTGCCAGCAGAGCTGACAGGGGAGGCGAAAAACTGTTTTTT
TRBD1,.,TRBJ2-3,TRBV11-3,CASSSRQGARADTQYF,TGTGCCAGCAGCTCCCGCCAGGGGGCCCGGGCAGATACGCAGTATTTT
.,.,TRBJ2-1,TRBV9,CASSVAGISSYNEQFF,TGTGCCAGCAGCGTAGCTGGCATAAGCTCCTACAATGAGCAGTTCTTC
.,.,TRBJ2-3,TRBV7-8,CASSPKAGATDTQYF,TGTGCCAGCAGCCCGAAGGCGGGGGCCACAGATACGCAGTATTTT
TRBD2,many,TRBJ2-3,TRBV4-2,CASSQERGGPDTQYF,TGTGCCAGCAGCCAAGAGCGGGGGGGCCCAGATACGCAGTATTTT
TRBD1,.,TRBJ1-5,TRBV9,CASSPPKLQGCSNQPQHF,TGTGCCAGCAGCCCCCCGAAGTTACAGGGGTGTAGCAATCAGCCCCAGCATTTT
TRBD2,.,TRBJ2-7,TRBV18,CASSLGLAESYEQYF,TGTGCCAGCTCACTAGGACTAGCGGAGTCCTACGAGCAGTACTTC
.,.,TRBJ2-5,TRBV7-9,CATTGTLQETQYF,TGTGCCACTACCGGGACTCTGCAAGAGACCCAGTACTTC
TRBD1,.,TRBJ1-1,TRBV14,CASSPRDRTMNTEAFF,TGTGCCAGCAGCCCTCGGGACAGGACTATGAACACTGAAGCTTTCTTT
.,.,TRBJ2-5,TRBV29-1,CSVSIETQYF,TGCAGCGTTTCCATAGAGACCCAGTACTTC
TRBD2,.,TRBJ2-1,TRBV9,CASSPTSGGLNEQFF,TGTGCCAGCAGCCCGACTAGCGGGGGACTGAATGAGCAGTTCTTC
TRBD1,.,TRBJ2-5,TRBV5-8,CASSLGQGKGETQYF,TGTGCCAGCAGCTTGGGACAGGGGAAGGGAGAGACCCAGTACTTC
TRBD1,few,TRBJ1-6,TRBV28,CASRINTGVGSPLHF,TGTGCCAGCAGGATTAACACAGGGGTAGGATCACCCCTCCACTTT
TRBD1,.,TRBJ1-1,TRBV2,CASSEAGQGMGAFF,TGTGCCAGCAGTGAAGCGGGACAGGGGATGGGTGCTTTCTTT
.,once,TRBJ1-1,TRBV23-1,CASSQSRGGTEAFF,TGCGCCAGCAGTCAATCGAGGGGAGGCACTGAAGCTTTCTTT
.,.,TRBJ1-1,TRBV7-3,CASSLTQGTEAFF,TGTGCCAGCAGCTTAACCCAGGGCACTGAAGCTTTCTTT
.,.,TRBJ1-6,TRBV5-1,CASSLFPPGNNSPLHF,TGCGCCAGCAGCTTATTCCCTCCGGGGAACAATTCACCCCTCCACTTT
TRBD1,.,TRBJ1-6,TRBV18,CASSPGTDYNSPLHF,TGTGCCAGCTCACCGGGGACAGATTATAATTCACCCCTCCACTTT
TRBD2,.,TRBJ2-1,TRBV19,CASRGLAGGGEQFF,TGTGCCAGTAGAGGACTAGCGGGTGGGGGTGAGCAGTTCTTC
.,.,TRBJ2-2,TRBV11-2,CASSLALAIGELFF,TGTGCCAGCAGCTTAGCCCTAGCAATCGGGGAGCTGTTTTTT
TRBD1,.,TRBJ2-2,TRBV11-2,CASSLRDSFRELFF,TGTGCCAGCAGCTTAAGGGACAGCTTTAGGGAGCTGTTTTTT